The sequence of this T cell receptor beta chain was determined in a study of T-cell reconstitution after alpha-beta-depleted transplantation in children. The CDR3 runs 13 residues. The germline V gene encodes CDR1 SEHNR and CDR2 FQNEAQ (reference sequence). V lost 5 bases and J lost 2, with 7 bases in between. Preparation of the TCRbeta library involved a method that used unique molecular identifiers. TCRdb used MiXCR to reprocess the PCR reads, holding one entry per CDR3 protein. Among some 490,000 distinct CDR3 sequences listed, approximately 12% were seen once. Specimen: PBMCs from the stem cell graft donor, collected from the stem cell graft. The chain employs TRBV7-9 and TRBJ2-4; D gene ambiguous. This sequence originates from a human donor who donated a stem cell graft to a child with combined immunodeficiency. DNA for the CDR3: TGTGCCAGCAGCCGCGACACCAAAAACATTCAGTACTTC. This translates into CASSRDTKNIQYF.